One sample yielded the 22 T cell receptor beta chains listed below, sequenced in a study of blood T cell repertoires in COVID-19. Data came from immunoSEQ multiplex PCR; TCRdb stores just in-frame clones and leaves some out. The sample lists hundreds of thousands of clones; 85% to 90% were seen once. Material for sequencing was PBMCs or T cells enriched from blood (not recorded which). These receptors were taken from a middle-aged man who had been exposed to COVID-19.

V gene TRBV5-1 combines with J gene TRBJ2-5, with 8 nucleotides matching TRBD2. Germline-derived CDR1 and CDR2 are SGHRS and YFSETQ. The ends lost 1 base at V and 2 bases at J; junction bases unmatched: 7. CDR3 length: 16 amino acids. The CDR3 DNA follows: TGCGCCAGCAGCTTGTTTTCGGGGGGGAATCAAGAGACCCAGTACTTC. It encodes CASSLFSGGNQETQYF.

This clone was observed a few times. The chain links TRBV18 to TRBJ2-7; D perhaps matches TRBD2 (6 bases). This CDR3 comprises 15 residues. The V and J ends lost 5 bases and 4 bases respectively, with 18 bases between them. CDR1 KGHSH and CDR2 LQKENI come from the germline V gene. The DNA for the CDR3 is TGTGCCAGCTCATCCGAGAGGAGGGGTAGTTACGAGCAGTACTTC. It encodes CASSSERRGSYEQYF.

The chain carries TRBV7-8 and TRBJ2-7; 7 nucleotides line up with TRBD1. The CDR3 spans 15 residues. From germline, CDR1 is SGHVS and CDR2 FQNEAQ. The ends lost 5 bases at V and 3 bases at J; junction bases unmatched: 10. The DNA of the CDR3 is TGTGCCAGCAGCAAGACAGGGACAAACTACTACGAGCAGTACTTC. It translates to CASSKTGTNYYEQYF.

J is TRBJ1-3 and V is TRBV9, with a tentative D call TRBD1 (5 bases). The V end lost 1 base, the J end lost 0 bases, and 14 bases lay between the germline ends. The CDR3 is 17 amino acids. The V gene's germline CDR1 is SGDLS and CDR2 YYNGEE. This chain's CDR3 is CASSVRSGGYSGNTIYF. The DNA for the CDR3 is TGTGCCAGCAGCGTAAGGTCGGGGGGATACTCTGGAAACACCATATATTTT. The full variable domain, its missing parts supplied by reference TRBV9 and TRBJ1-3, is DSGVTQTPKHLITATGQRVTLRCSPRSGDLSVYWYQQSLDQGLQFLIQYYNGEERAKGNILERFSAQQFPDLHSELNLSSLELGDSALYFCASSVRSGGYSGNTIYFGEGSWLTVV.

The V and J genes are TRBV3-1 (or the pseudogene TRBV3-2) and TRBJ1-3; perhaps TRBD1 as D (5 bases). The germline V gene has CDR1 LGHDT and CDR2 YNNKEL (reference sequence). V was shortened by 2 bases and J by 7 bases, with 9 bases between the two germline ends. The CDR3 covers 13 residues. The CDR3 DNA follows: TGTGCCAGCAGCCAATCAACAGGCAACACCATATATTTT. This translates into CASSQSTGNTIYF.

J is TRBJ1-5 and V is TRBV5-1; D unclear. The CDR3 length is 15 residues. Germline CDR1 reads SGHRS; CDR2 reads YFSETQ. V was shortened by 1 base and J by 0 bases, with 8 bases between the two germline ends. Here the CDR3 reads CASSLSGYSNQPQHF. CDR3 nucleotide sequence: TGCGCCAGCAGCTTGAGCGGTTATAGCAATCAGCCCCAGCATTTT.

As for this clone: This same CDR3 is encoded by further DNA sequences in the sample. V usage is TRBV28 and J usage is TRBJ1-2; weak D call: TRBD1 (5 bases). This CDR3 region has 12 residues. The V and J ends lost 1 base and 8 bases respectively, with 8 bases between them. Germline V CDR1 and CDR2: MDHEN, SYDVKM. The CDR3 here is CASSLSGYGYTF. The CDR3 DNA reads as TGTGCCAGCAGTTTATCAGGGTACGGCTACACCTTC.

The rearrangement uses TRBV3-1 (or the pseudogene TRBV3-2) and TRBJ2-7; no firm D call. Germline CDR1 reads LGHDT; CDR2 reads YNNKEL (reference sequence). Trimming shortened V by 0 bases and J by 3 bases, and 6 bases separated the two germline ends. This CDR3 region has 13 residues. The CDR3 loop is CASSQESGYEQYV. CDR3 coding DNA: TGTGCCAGCAGCCAAGAGTCGGGCTACGAGCAGTACGTC.

The chain couples TRBV12-3 or TRBV12-4 to TRBJ2-1, with 7 bases fitting TRBD1. J was trimmed by 6 bases and V by 6 bases; bases with no gene match: 5. There are 13 residues in the CDR3. The chain's CDR3 is CASRFPGGNEQFF. Here the CDR3 DNA reads TGTGCCAGCAGGTTCCCAGGGGGCAATGAGCAGTTCTTC.

Only a few counts were recorded for this clone. The chain employs TRBV27 and TRBJ2-1; 9 positions agree with TRBD2. From germline, CDR1 is MNHEY and CDR2 SMNVEV (reference sequence). The ends lost 4 bases at V and 5 bases at J; junction bases unmatched: 9. This CDR3 contains 16 residues. The CDR3 protein is CASSSRSGRSHNEQFF. DNA for the CDR3: TGTGCCAGCAGTTCCCGAAGCGGGAGGTCCCACAATGAGCAGTTCTTC.

This chain connects TRBV19 to TRBJ1-1, with 8 bases matching TRBD1. CDR1 and CDR2 from the germline V gene are LNHDA and SQIVND (reference sequence). The length of the CDR3 is 17 residues. V shed 5 bases and J 0 bases; nucleotides not matched to a gene: 11. The CDR3 spells CASSPGWDRSMNTEAFF. CDR3 nucleotides: TGTGCCAGTAGTCCCGGTTGGGACAGGTCCATGAACACTGAAGCTTTCTTT.

The chain employs TRBV7-9 and TRBJ1-1; 8 bases agree with TRBD1. The CDR3 sequence is 13 residues long. The ends lost 5 bases at V and 5 bases at J; junction bases unmatched: 4. From germline, CDR1 is SEHNR and CDR2 FQNEAQ (reference sequence). This CDR3 reads CASSRTGRTEAFF. The DNA for the CDR3 is TGTGCCAGCAGCCGGACAGGGAGGACTGAAGCTTTCTTT.

The V gene is TRBV6-1, the J gene TRBJ2-5; 9 nucleotides agree with TRBD1. Germline CDR1 and CDR2: MNHNS and SASEGT. The CDR3 totals 16 residues. The ends lost 3 bases at V and 7 bases at J; junction bases unmatched: 12. The CDR3 spells CASSDPTGTGRRTQYF. CDR3 nucleotides: TGTGCCAGCAGTGACCCGACTGGGACAGGGAGGAGGACCCAGTACTTC.

The genes are TRBV4-1 and TRBJ2-4, with D possibly TRBD2 on 6 matching bases. From germline, CDR1 is MGHRA and CDR2 YSYEKL. Between the trimmed V and J ends, which lost 3 bases and 0 bases, there was a span of 15 bases. The CDR3 is made up of 17 amino acids. DNA for the CDR3: TGCGCCAGCAGCCATGACGACCGGGGACTAGCCAAAAACATTCAGTACTTC. This translates into CASSHDDRGLAKNIQYF.

The chain has TRBV27 and TRBJ2-7; tentatively, D is TRBD2 (6 bases). The CDR3 consists of 14 residues. Germline loops: CDR1 MNHEY, CDR2 SMNVEV (reference sequence). V was cut by 8 bases and J by 0 bases, with 14 bases left in between. CDR3 nucleotides: TGTGCCAGCCGATCTAGCGAGAGCTCCTACGAGCAGTACGTC. It yields the protein CASRSSESSYEQYV.

This sequence joins TRBV19 and TRBJ2-1; 7 bases fit TRBD1. After removal of 5 bases from V and 4 bases from J, the junction contained 2 bases not matched to a gene. The CDR3 contains 13 residues. In germline, CDR1 is LNHDA, CDR2 SQIVND (reference sequence). CDR3 coding DNA: TGTGCCAGTAGTTTGGGACAGTACAATGAGCAGTTCTTC. Protein sequence: CASSLGQYNEQFF.

The rearrangement uses TRBV7-8 and TRBJ2-4; 9 positions agree with TRBD1. In germline, CDR1 is SGHVS, CDR2 FQNEAQ. The V segment lost 1 base and the J segment 12 bases; nucleotides outside the gene matches: 7. The CDR3 runs 14 residues. The CDR3 protein is CASSLVRDRVGQYF. The CDR3, as DNA: TGTGCCAGCAGCTTAGTCCGGGACAGGGTGGGTCAGTACTTC.

V usage is TRBV5-6 and J usage is TRBJ1-3; the match to TRBD1 covers 11 bases. V gave up 4 bases and J gave up 3 bases; unmatched junction bases: 6. Germline values: CDR1 SGHDT, CDR2 YYEEEE. The CDR3 is made up of 16 amino acids. The CDR3 sequence: CASSPGTGGFGNTIYF. The CDR3 region has the DNA TGTGCCAGCAGCCCCGGGACAGGGGGTTTTGGAAACACCATATATTTT.

The V and J genes are TRBV6-5 and TRBJ2-7, with TRBD2 identical over 9 bases. This CDR3 has 15 residues. Trimming cost V 6 bases and J 2 bases; bases outside gene matches: 8. CDR1 is MNHEY, CDR2 SVGAGI, per germline. CDR3 amino acids: CASRTGLAGAYEQYV. The CDR3 coding sequence is TGTGCCAGCAGAACCGGGTTAGCGGGAGCCTACGAGCAGTACGTC.

This chain links TRBV5-1 with TRBJ1-4; 7 bases are a match to TRBD1. CDR1 is SGHRS and CDR2 is YFSETQ in the germline V gene. This CDR3 region has 15 residues. The J segment lost 4 bases and the V segment lost 4 bases, leaving 7 bases of the junction unmatched. The CDR3 DNA follows: TGCGCCAGCAGCGTACTGACAGGGATTAATGAAAAACTGTTTTTT. The encoded protein is CASSVLTGINEKLFF.

This clone was recorded once. The rearrangement links TRBV13 to TRBJ2-7, with D hard to call. With 7 bases removed from V and 3 bases from J, the gap between germline ends came to 13 bases. CDR1 and CDR2 from the germline V gene are PRHDT and FYEKMQ (reference sequence). CDR3 length: 13 residues. The CDR3 here is CASTTRGHYEQYV. CDR3 in DNA: TGTGCCAGCACCACCCGCGGCCACTACGAGCAGTACGTC.

J is TRBJ1-3 and V is TRBV19; 10 positions match TRBD1. The CDR3 covers 17 residues. Germline CDR1 reads LNHDA; CDR2 reads SQIVND (reference sequence). With 7 bases clipped from V and 3 bases from J, the junction kept 12 bases outside the gene matches. CDR3 sequence: CASTPGVGQGFGNTIYF. As DNA, the CDR3 is TGTGCCAGTACTCCCGGAGTGGGACAGGGGTTTGGAAACACCATATATTTT.